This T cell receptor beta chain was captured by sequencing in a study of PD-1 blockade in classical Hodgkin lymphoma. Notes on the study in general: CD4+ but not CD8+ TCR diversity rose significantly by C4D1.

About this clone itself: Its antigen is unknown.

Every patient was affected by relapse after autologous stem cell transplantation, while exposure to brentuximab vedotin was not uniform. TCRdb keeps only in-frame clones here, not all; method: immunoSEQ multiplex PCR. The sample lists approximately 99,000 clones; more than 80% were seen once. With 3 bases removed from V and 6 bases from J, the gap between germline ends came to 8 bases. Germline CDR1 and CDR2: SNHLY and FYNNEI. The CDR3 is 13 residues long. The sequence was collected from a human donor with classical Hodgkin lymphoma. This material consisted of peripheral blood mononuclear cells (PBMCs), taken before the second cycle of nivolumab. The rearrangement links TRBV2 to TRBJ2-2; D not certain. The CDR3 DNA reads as TGTGCCAGCAGTGATAACGGGTCCGGGGAGCTGTTTTTT. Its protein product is CASSDNGSGELFF. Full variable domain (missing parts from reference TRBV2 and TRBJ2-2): EPEVTQTPSHQVTQMGQEVILRCVPISNHLYFYWYRQILGQKVEFLVSFYNNEISEKSEIFDDQFSVERPDGSNFTLKIRSTKLEDSAMYFCASSDNGSGELFFGEGSRLTVL.